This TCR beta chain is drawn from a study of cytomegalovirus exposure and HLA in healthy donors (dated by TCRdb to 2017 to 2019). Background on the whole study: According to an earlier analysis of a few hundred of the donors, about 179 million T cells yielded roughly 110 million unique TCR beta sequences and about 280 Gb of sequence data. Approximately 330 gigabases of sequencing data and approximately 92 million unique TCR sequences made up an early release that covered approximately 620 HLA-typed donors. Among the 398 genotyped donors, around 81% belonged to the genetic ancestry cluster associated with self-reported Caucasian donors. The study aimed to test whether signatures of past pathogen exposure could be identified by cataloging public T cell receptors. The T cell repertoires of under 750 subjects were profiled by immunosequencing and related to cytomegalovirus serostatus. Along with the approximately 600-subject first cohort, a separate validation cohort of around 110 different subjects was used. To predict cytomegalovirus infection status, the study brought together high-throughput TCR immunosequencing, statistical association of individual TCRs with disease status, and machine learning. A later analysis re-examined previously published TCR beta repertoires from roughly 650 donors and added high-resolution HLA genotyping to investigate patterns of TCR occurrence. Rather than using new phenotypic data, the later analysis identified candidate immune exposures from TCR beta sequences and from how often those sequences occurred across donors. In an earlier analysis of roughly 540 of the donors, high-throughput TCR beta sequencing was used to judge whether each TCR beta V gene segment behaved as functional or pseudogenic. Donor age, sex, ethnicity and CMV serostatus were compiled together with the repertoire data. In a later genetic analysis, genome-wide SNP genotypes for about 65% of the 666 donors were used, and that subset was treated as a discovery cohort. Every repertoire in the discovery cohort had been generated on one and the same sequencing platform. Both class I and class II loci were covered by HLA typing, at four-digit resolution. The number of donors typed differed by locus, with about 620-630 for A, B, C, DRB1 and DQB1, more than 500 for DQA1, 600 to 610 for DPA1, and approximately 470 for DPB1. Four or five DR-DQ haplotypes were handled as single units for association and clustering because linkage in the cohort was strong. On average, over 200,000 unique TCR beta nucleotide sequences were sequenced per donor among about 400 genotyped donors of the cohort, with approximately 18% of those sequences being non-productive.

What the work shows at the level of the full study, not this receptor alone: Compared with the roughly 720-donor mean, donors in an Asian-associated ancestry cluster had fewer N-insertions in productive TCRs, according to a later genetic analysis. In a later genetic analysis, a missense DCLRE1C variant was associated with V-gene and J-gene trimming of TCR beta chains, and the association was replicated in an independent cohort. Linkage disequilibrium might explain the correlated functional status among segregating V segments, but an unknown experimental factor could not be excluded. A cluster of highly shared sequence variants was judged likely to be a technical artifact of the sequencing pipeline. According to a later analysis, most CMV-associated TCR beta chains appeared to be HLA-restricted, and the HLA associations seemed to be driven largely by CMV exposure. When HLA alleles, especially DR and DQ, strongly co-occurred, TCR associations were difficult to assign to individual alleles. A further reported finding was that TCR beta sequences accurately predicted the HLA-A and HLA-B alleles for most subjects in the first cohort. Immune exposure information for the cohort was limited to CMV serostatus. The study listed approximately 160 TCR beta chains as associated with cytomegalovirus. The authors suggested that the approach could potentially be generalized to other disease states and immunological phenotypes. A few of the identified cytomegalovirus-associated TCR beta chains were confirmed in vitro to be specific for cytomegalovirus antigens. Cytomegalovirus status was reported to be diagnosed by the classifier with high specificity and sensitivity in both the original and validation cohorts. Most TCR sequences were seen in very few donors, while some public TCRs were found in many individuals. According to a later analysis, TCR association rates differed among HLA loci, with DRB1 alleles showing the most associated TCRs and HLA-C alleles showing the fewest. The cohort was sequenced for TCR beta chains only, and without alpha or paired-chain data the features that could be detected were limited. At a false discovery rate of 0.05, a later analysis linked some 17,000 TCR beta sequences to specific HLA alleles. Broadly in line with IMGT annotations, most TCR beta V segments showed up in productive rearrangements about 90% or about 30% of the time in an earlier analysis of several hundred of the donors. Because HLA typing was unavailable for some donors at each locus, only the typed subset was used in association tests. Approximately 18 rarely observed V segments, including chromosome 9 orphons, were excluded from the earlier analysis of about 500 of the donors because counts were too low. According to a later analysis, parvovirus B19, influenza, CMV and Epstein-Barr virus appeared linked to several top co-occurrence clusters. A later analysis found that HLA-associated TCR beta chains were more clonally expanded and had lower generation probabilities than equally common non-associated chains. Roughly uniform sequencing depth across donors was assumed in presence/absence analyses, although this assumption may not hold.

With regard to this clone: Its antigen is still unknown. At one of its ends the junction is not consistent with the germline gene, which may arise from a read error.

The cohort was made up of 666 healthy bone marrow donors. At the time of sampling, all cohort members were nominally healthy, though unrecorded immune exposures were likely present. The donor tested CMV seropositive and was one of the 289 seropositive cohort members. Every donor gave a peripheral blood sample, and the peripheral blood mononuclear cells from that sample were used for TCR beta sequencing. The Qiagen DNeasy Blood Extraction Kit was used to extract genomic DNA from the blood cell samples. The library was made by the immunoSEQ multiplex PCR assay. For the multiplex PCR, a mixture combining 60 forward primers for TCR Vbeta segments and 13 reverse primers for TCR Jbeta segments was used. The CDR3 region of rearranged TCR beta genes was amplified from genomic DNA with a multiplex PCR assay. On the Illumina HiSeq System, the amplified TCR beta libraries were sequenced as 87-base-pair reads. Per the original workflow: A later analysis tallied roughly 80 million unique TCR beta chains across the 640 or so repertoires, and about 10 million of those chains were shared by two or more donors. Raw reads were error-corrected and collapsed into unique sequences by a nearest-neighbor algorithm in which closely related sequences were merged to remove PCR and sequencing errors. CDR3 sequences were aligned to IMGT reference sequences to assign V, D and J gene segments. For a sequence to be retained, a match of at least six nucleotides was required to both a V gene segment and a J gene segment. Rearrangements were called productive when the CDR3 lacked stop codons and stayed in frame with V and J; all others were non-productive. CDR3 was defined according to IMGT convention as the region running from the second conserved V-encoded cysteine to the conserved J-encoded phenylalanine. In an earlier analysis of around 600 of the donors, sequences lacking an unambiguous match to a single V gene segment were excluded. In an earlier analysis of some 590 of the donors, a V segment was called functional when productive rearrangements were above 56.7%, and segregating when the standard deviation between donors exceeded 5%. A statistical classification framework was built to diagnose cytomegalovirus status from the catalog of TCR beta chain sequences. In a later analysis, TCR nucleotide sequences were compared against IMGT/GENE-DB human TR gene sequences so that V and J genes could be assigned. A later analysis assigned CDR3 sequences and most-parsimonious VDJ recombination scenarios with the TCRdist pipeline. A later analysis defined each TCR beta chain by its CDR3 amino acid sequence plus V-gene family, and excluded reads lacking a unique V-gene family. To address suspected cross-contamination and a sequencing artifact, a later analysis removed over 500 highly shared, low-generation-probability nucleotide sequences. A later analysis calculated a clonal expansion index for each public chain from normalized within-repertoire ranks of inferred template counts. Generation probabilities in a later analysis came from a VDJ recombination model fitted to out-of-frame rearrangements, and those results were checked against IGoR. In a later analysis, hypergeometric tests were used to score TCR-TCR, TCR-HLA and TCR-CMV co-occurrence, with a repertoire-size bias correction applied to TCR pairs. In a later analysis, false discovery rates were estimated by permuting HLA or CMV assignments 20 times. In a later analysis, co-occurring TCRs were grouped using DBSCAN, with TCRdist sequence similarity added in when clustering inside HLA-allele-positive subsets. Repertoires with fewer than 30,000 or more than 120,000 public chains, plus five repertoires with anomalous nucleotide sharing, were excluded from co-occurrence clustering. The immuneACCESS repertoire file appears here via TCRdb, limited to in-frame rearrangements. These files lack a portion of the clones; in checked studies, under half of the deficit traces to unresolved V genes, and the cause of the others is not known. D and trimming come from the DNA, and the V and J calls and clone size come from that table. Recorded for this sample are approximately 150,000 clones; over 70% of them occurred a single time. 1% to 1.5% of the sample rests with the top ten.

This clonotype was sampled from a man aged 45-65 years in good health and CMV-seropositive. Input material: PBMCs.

The DNA sequence reads TGTGCCAGCAGCTTGATAAGCGTCGGGGACTTC. It specifies CASSLISVGDF. The chain was built from TRBV7-9 and TRBJ2-5, and perhaps TRBD2 as D gene, on 5 matching bases. Including the terminal cysteine and phenylalanine, the CDR3 comprises 11 residues. CDR3 DNA only is kept here, 33 bases in frame from base 1. The germline V gene (reference sequence) specifies SEHNR as CDR1 and FQNEAQ as CDR2.